Sequencing of this T cell receptor (beta chain) was carried out in a study of vaccination effects on CD4 cells after COVID-19. The wider study: At 16 days and at one week before vaccination, samples were given by two convalescent patients. General study findings and limits: New vaccine-induced clones made up most post-vaccine spike-reactive clones in convalescents.

Before any sequencing was done, the ViraFEST assay used viral peptide pools to expand antigen-specific CD4+ T cells. Having been cultured for 10 days, the cells underwent CD4+ T cell isolation. SARS-CoV-2 infection was confirmed by PCR in the person between March and December 2020. Germline values: CDR1 MGHRA, CDR2 YSYEKL. The length of the CDR3 is 14 residues. Trimming shortened V by 2 bases and J by 4 bases, and 10 bases separated the two germline ends. For this clone: No antigen is known for it.

Sequencing was performed with immunoSEQ multiplex PCR; in TCRdb, only in-frame clones are kept and a portion is missing. Here the sample spans 20,000 to 25,000 clones, 75% to 85% being singletons. The sequencing used CD4+ T cells from PBMCs cultured with a peptide pool, collected before COVID-19 vaccination. The source of this sequence is a human donor who had a prior SARS-CoV-2 infection. The rearrangement links TRBV4-1 to TRBJ2-3, with unresolved D. CDR3 nucleotides: TGCGCCAGCAGCCAAATGGTCTGGGCAGATACGCAGTATTTT. This translates into CASSQMVWADTQYF.